This TCR beta chain appears in the sequencing data of a study of blood T cells in healthy people across ages. The germline gives CDR1 MNHEY, CDR2 SVGAGI. The CDR3 totals 16 residues. V shed 4 bases and J shed 5 bases, with 18 bases lying between them. The authors ran a second PCR of roughly 6 to 12 cycles using a sample-barcoded 5' primer and a J-beta primer mix. TCRdb used MiXCR to reprocess the 5' RACE reads, holding one entry per CDR3 protein. The sample lists more than 800,000 distinct CDR3 sequences, about 28% seen once, with 15% to 20% in the top ten. Notes on the study in general: Diversity estimated from one million T cells was considered an underestimate. Versus aged donors, long-lived donors had higher diversity and more naive CD4+ cells.

A note on this clonotype: Its antigen is not known.

Sample: blood. The receptor was derived from a woman of 80 years or more in good health. This chain links TRBV6-5 with TRBJ2-1; perhaps D is TRBD1 or TRBD2 (5 bases each). For the CDR3, the DNA is TGTGCCAGCAGTTCCCGTCCCGGGACGCGAGACAATGAGCAGTTCTTC. Amino acids: CASSSRPGTRDNEQFF.